This is a list of T cell receptor beta chains from one sample in a study of tumor-infiltrating lymphocytes in oesophageal squamous cell carcinoma. TCRdb independently ran MiXCR on the PCR reads; one entry per CDR3 protein. Counted here are approximately 15,000 distinct CDR3 sequences, around 52% occurring once; the ten biggest clones make up 15% to 25%. The sample was esophageal tumor tissue. The receptors stem from a male donor with esophageal squamous cell carcinoma. CDR3s include the opening cysteine and the closing phenylalanine or tryptophan. D genes are given only for firm matches. Clone size appears in some rows only: once, few, many, or a class for an expanded clone.

CASSLHKGEQYF	TGTGCCAGCAGCTTACATAAGGGCGAGCAGTACTTC	NA	12	TRBV7-2	TRBJ2-7	large
CASSARGRAKNIQYF	TGTGCCAGCAGTGCTAGGGGGAGGGCCAAAAACATTCAGTACTTC	NA	15	TRBV12-3/TRBV12-4	TRBJ2-4	NA
CASRDSPATQYF	TGTGCCAGCAGGGACTCTCCAGCTACGCAGTATTTT	NA	12	TRBV6-9	TRBJ2-3	NA
CASSLDEGEQFF	TGCGCCAGCAGCTTGGATGAGGGTGAGCAGTTCTTC	NA	12	TRBV5-1	TRBJ2-1	NA
CASSLSRAGERRRWDTQYF	TGTGCTAGCAGCTTAAGTAGGGCGGGAGAGCGCCGCCGATGGGATACGCAGTATTTT	TRBD2	19	TRBV7-6	TRBJ2-3	few
CASSLRSNTEAFF	TGTGCCAGCAGCTTAAGGTCGAACACTGAAGCTTTCTTT	NA	13	TRBV7-4	TRBJ1-1	NA
CASSYRYNEQFF	TGTGCCAGCAGCTACAGGTACAATGAGCAGTTCTTC	NA	12	TRBV7-9	TRBJ2-1	many
CATSDYRPGEKSIDEQFF	TGTGCCACCAGTGACTACCGACCAGGGGAGAAATCAATCGATGAGCAGTTCTTC	NA	18	TRBV24-1	TRBJ2-1	NA
CASSRTRETQYF	TGTGCCAGCAGCCGGACTCGAGAGACCCAGTACTTC	NA	12	TRBV7-6	TRBJ2-5	NA
CASSLRLAGEDEQFF	TGTGCCAGCAGCCTCCGACTAGCGGGAGAGGATGAGCAGTTCTTC	TRBD2	15	TRBV7-9	TRBJ2-1	NA
CSAGVGTKNNEQYF	TGCAGCGCTGGGGTCGGGACAAAGAACAATGAGCAGTACTTC	NA	14	TRBV29-1	TRBJ2-7	NA
CASSYAGVPDTQYF	TGTGCCAGCAGCTACGCGGGAGTTCCAGATACGCAGTATTTT	TRBD2	14	TRBV25-1	TRBJ2-3	many
CASSDSSAGDTQYF	TGCGCCAGCAGTGACTCCTCCGCGGGGGATACGCAGTATTTT	NA	14	TRBV10-1	TRBJ2-3	NA
CASSQELARVETQYF	TGCGCCAGCAGCCAAGAATTAGCGAGGGTGGAGACCCAGTACTTC	NA	15	TRBV4-3	TRBJ2-5	many
CASSYPRLAEQFF	TGTGCCAGCAGTTACCCCCGACTAGCAGAGCAGTTCTTC	TRBD2	13	TRBV6-8	TRBJ2-1	NA
CASSSLRYEQFF	TGTGCCAGCAGCTCACTGCGGTACGAGCAGTTCTTC	NA	12	TRBV7-4	TRBJ2-1	NA
CASSYSRDYEQYF	TGTGCCAGCAGTTACTCTCGGGATTACGAGCAGTACTTC	NA	13	TRBV6-8	TRBJ2-7	NA
CASSPTGFTEAFF	TGTGCCAGCAGCCCGACAGGGTTCACTGAAGCTTTCTTT	TRBD1	13	TRBV7-3	TRBJ1-1	NA
CAISESGDYGYTF	TGTGCCATCAGTGAGTCCGGGGACTATGGCTACACCTTC	NA	13	TRBV10-3	TRBJ1-2	NA
CASSRGGTVSYEQYF	TGTGCCAGCAGCCGTGGGGGGACAGTATCCTACGAGCAGTACTTC	NA	15	TRBV7-2	TRBJ2-7	NA
CASSPPTTGKSEAFF	TGTGCCAGCAGTCCACCTACGACAGGGAAGTCTGAAGCTTTCTTT	TRBD1	15	TRBV28	TRBJ1-1	medium-sized
CASRLALGEQYF	TGTGCAAGTCGCTTAGCGCTGGGGGAGCAGTACTTC	NA	12	TRBV12-2	TRBJ2-7	NA
CASSPPPGPGELFF	TGTGCCAGCAGCCCCCCCCCGGGGCCCGGGGAGCTGTTTTTT	NA	14	TRBV7-3	TRBJ2-2	once
CASSLGDRPGINNEQFF	TGTGCCAGCAGTCTGGGGGACAGGCCGGGAATCAACAATGAGCAGTTCTTC	TRBD1	17	TRBV27	TRBJ2-1	many
CASSLGVIETQYF	TGTGCCAGCAGTTTAGGTGTTATAGAGACCCAGTACTTC	NA	13	TRBV12-3/TRBV12-4	TRBJ2-5	NA
CASSYQEVYEQYF	TGTGCCAGCAGTTACCAGGAGGTCTACGAGCAGTACTTC	NA	13	TRBV12-3/TRBV12-4	TRBJ2-7	NA
CASSPRQRYEQYF	TGTGCCAGCAGTCCCCGACAGCGCTACGAGCAGTACTTT	NA	13	TRBV7-8	TRBJ1-6	NA
CASSLTFTSVNNEQFF	TGTGCCAGCAGCTTAACGTTTACTAGCGTTAACAATGAGCAGTTCTTC	TRBD2	16	TRBV7-3	TRBJ2-1	NA
CASSVSQGLRQYF	TGTGCCAGCAGTGTTTCACAGGGACTGCGGCAGTACTTC	NA	13	TRBV12-3/TRBV12-4	TRBJ2-5	few
CASSLGQGAYEQYF	TGTGCCAGCAGCTTGGGACAGGGGGCTTACGAGCAGTACTTC	TRBD1	14	TRBV7-8	TRBJ2-7	NA
CASSLAAISYEQYF	TGTGCCAGCAGCTTAGCGGCTATCTCCTACGAGCAGTACTTC	NA	14	TRBV7-2	TRBJ2-7	few
CASRVGQGAWNEQFF	TGTGCCAGCAGGGTGGGGCAGGGGGCATGGAATGAGCAGTTCTTC	TRBD1	15	TRBV7-8	TRBJ2-1	NA
CASSLSTGGAGGYTF	TGTGCCAGCAGCTTAAGTACAGGGGGCGCGGGTGGCTACACCTTC	TRBD1	15	TRBV7-9	TRBJ1-2	NA
CASSGGLDTEAFF	TGTGCCAGCAGCGGGGGGTTGGACACTGAAGCTTTCTTT	NA	13	TRBV7-8	TRBJ1-1	few
CASSSGTGVQNVQYF	TGTGCCAGCAGCTCCGGGACAGGGGTCCAGAATGTGCAGTACTTC	TRBD1	15	TRBV7-6	TRBJ2-7	NA
CASSFLWDMDEKLFF	TGTGCCAGCAGTTTTTTGTGGGACATGGATGAAAAACTGTTTTTT	NA	15	TRBV28	TRBJ1-4	many
CAWSVRLLGYTF	TGTGCCTGGAGTGTACGGTTACTCGGCTACACCTTC	NA	12	TRBV30	TRBJ1-2	NA
CASSWFVGTEAFF	TGTGCCAGCAGCTGGTTTGTGGGCACCGAAGCTTTCTTT	NA	13	TRBV7-9	TRBJ1-1	NA
CASSSTSGSTGELFF	TGTGCCAGCAGCTCTACTAGCGGGAGCACCGGGGAGCTGTTTTTT	TRBD2	15	TRBV7-3	TRBJ2-2	once
CASSFRGSTDTQYF	TGTGCCAGCAGTTTTCGGGGAAGCACAGATACGCAGTATTTT	NA	14	TRBV12-3/TRBV12-4	TRBJ2-3	many
CASSNAAGGYEQYF	TGTGCCAGCAGTAATGCAGCGGGAGGCTACGAGCAGTACTTC	TRBD2	14	TRBV7-6	TRBJ2-7	large
CASRGDTVSWGSYNEQYF	TGTGCCAGCAGGGGGGACACGGTCTCCTGGGGGTCCTACAATGAGCAGTACTTC	NA	18	TRBV6-2/TRBV6-3	TRBJ2-5	NA
CASSLILGLRVMDTEAFF	TGTGCCAGCAGCCTAATTCTCGGCCTGCGTGTCATGGACACTGAAGCTTTCTTT	NA	18	TRBV7-8	TRBJ1-1	NA
CASSLRGEYQETQYF	TGTGCCAGCAGCTTAAGAGGGGAGTACCAAGAGACCCAGTACTTC	NA	15	TRBV11-2	TRBJ2-5	NA
CASSEREGGETQYF	TGTGCCAGCAGTGAACGGGAGGGCGGTGAGACCCAGTACTTC	TRBD2	14	TRBV25-1	TRBJ2-5	medium-sized